Presented here are 8 T cell receptor beta chains from one specimen sequenced in a study of cytomegalovirus exposure and HLA in healthy donors. Primers included in the PCR were 60 Vbeta and 13 Jbeta primers. Clones were sequenced by immunoSEQ multiplex PCR, and TCRdb holds only the in-frame ones, with some missing. Here the sample spans around 140,000 clones, roughly 82% being singletons. Sequenced input: PBMCs. Receptor source: a young man in good health and CMV-seronegative.

The V call is TRBV19, the J call TRBJ2-1, with 10 bases that match TRBD1. The CDR3 loop spans 15 amino acids. V was clipped by 9 bases and J by 8 bases; unmatched bases: 13. Germline assignment: CDR1 LNHDA and CDR2 SQIVND (reference sequence). CDR3 nucleotide sequence: TGTGCCAGCTTCACGCCCGGGACAGGGGTCGATGAGCAGTTCTTC. Its protein product is CASFTPGTGVDEQFF.

V gene TRBV7-9 combines with J gene TRBJ2-2; TRBD1 agrees at 11 bases. The CDR3 sequence is 15 residues long. Germline values: CDR1 SEHNR, CDR2 FQNEAQ (reference sequence). V lost 5 bases to trimming and J lost 6 bases; unmatched junction nucleotides: 5. The CDR3 DNA is TGTGCCAGCAGCCCGTGGACAGGGGGCCCCGGGGAGCTGTTTTTT. Translated, it gives CASSPWTGGPGELFF.

This clone has more than one count but fewer than ten. The V and J genes are TRBV28 and TRBJ1-5; 8 positions agree with TRBD1. The CDR3 loop spans 16 amino acids. After removal of 5 bases from V and 3 bases from J, the junction contained 9 bases not matched to a gene. Germline V lookup: CDR1 MDHEN, CDR2 SYDVKM. The CDR3 protein is CASSAGTGFSNQPQHF. Written as DNA, the CDR3 is TGTGCCAGCAGTGCCGGGACAGGTTTTTCCAATCAGCCCCAGCATTTT. The full variable domain, with the rest looked up from reference TRBV28 and TRBJ1-5, is DVKVTQSSRYLVKRTGEKVFLECVQDMDHENMFWYRQDPGLGLRLIYFSYDVKMKEKGDIPEGYSVSREKKERFSLILESASTNQTSMYLCASSAGTGFSNQPQHFGDGTRLSIL.

The chain recombines TRBV5-1 with TRBJ2-3; a weak D match, TRBD2 (5 bases). The CDR3 totals 15 residues. Germline CDR1 and CDR2: SGHRS and YFSETQ. With 4 bases removed from V and 8 bases from J, the gap between germline ends came to 20 bases. CDR3 sequence (DNA): TGCGCCAGCAGCACTACTCCAATGGGAGATAGTACGCAGTATTTT. Translating gives CASSTTPMGDSTQYF.

The genes are TRBV4-2 and TRBJ2-2, with TRBD2 matching over 7 bases. With 5 bases clipped from V and 3 bases from J, the junction kept 6 bases outside the gene matches. CDR1 is LGHNA, CDR2 YNFKEQ, per germline. This CDR3 region has 15 residues. The CDR3 loop reads CASSTWGGDTGELFF. The CDR3 DNA reads as TGTGCCAGCAGCACCTGGGGGGGAGACACCGGGGAGCTGTTTTTT.

The chain combines TRBV7-2 with TRBJ2-3, with 9 nucleotides matching TRBD2. The CDR3 loop spans 15 amino acids. The V segment lost 8 bases and the J segment 4 bases; nucleotides outside the gene matches: 10. CDR1 SGHTA and CDR2 FQGNSA come from the germline V gene. CDR3 DNA sequence: TGTGCCAGCGCTACGGTGGGCGGGAGGGCAGATACGCAGTATTTT. Its translation: CASATVGGRADTQYF.

The rearrangement links TRBV27 to TRBJ2-5, with 8 bases that match TRBD1. Germline CDR1 reads MNHEY; CDR2 reads SMNVEV (reference sequence). V gave up 3 bases and J gave up 2 bases; unmatched junction bases: 5. The CDR3 spans 15 residues. The CDR3 loop is CASSFFGQGQETQYF. The CDR3 nucleotides are TGTGCCAGCAGTTTCTTCGGACAGGGTCAAGAGACCCAGTACTTC.

About this clone: Other nucleotide sequences in the sample specify the same CDR3. The genes are TRBV7-9 and TRBJ1-1; 7 positions match TRBD1. The CDR3 loop spans 14 amino acids. J gave up 0 bases and V 3 bases, and 1 base lay outside the gene matches. CDR1 and CDR2 from the germline V gene are SEHNR and FQNEAQ (reference sequence). CDR3 DNA: TGTGCCAGCAGCTTCGGGACAGTGAACACTGAAGCTTTCTTT. The encoded protein is CASSFGTVNTEAFF.